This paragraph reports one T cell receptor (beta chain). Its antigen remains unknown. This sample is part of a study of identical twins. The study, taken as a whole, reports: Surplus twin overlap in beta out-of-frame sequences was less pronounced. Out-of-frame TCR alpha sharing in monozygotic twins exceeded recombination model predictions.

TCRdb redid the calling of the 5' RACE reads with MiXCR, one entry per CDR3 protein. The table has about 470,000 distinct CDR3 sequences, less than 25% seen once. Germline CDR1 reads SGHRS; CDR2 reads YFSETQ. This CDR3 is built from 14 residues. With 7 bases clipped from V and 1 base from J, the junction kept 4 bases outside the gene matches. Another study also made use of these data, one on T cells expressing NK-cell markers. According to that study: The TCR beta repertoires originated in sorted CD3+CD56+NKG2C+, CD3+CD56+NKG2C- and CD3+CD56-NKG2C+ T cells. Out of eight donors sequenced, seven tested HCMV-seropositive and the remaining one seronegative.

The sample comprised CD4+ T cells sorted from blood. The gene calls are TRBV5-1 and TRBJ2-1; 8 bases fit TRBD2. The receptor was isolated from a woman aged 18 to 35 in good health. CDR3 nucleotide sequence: TGCGCCAGCCGTAGCGGGATGTCCTACAATGAGCAGTTCTTC. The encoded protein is CASRSGMSYNEQFF.